These T cell receptor beta chains were read from a single sample in a study of blood T cell repertoires in COVID-19. Sequencing was performed with immunoSEQ multiplex PCR; in TCRdb, only in-frame clones are kept and a portion is missing. The table shows about 130,000 clones, with roughly 80% occurring only once. Specimen: peripheral blood. The receptors here all came from a woman in her thirties who had recovered from COVID-19. Both conserved end residues are part of each CDR3.

len	v_gene	j_gene	CDR3aa
16	TRBV5-1	TRBJ2-2	CASSFHRQGGTGELFF
13	TRBV10-3	TRBJ1-2	CAIRGTGNYGYTF
14	TRBV5-4	TRBJ2-4	CASSTGTGVNIQYF
15	TRBV7-9	TRBJ2-1	CASSFLAGDRNEQFF
11	TRBV30	TRBJ1-3	CAWTVGNTIYF
12	TRBV30	TRBJ1-1	CAWSDRGPEAFF
13	TRBV30	TRBJ1-1	CASTGTPNTEAFF
15	TRBV19	TRBJ1-1	CAASRRGAGGAEAFF
13	TRBV7-2	TRBJ2-6	CASSLGATNVLTF
18	TRBV29-1	TRBJ2-2	CSVELSLGRGGTTGELFF